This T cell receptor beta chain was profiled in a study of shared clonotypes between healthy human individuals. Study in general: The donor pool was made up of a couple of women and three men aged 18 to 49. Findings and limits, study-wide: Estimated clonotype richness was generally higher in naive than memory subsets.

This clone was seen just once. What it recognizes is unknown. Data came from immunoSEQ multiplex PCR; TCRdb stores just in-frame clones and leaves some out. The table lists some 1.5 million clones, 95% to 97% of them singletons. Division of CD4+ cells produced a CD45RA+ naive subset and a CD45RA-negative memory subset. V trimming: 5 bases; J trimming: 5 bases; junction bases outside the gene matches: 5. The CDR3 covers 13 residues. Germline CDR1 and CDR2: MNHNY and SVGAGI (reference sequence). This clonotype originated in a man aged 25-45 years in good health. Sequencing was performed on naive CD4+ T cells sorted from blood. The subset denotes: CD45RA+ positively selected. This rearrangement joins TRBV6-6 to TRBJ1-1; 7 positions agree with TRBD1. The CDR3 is CASSQAGGTEAFF. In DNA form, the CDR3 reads TGTGCCAGCAGTCAAGCAGGGGGTACTGAAGCTTTCTTT.